The clone carrying this T cell receptor (beta chain) was observed a few times. Antigen specificity is unknown. There are 13 residues in the CDR3. The V segment lost 3 bases and the J segment 3 bases; nucleotides outside the gene matches: 3. Germline CDR1 reads SGHDT; CDR2 reads YYEEEE. This sample stems from a study of cytomegalovirus exposure and HLA in healthy donors. Study-level findings and limits: Most observed TCR sequences were rare, whereas some public TCRs were detected in many donors. The productive fraction for most TCR beta V segments was about 90% or about 30% in an earlier analysis.

Donors showed nominal health when sampled, although they likely had unrecorded immune exposures. The PCR had 60 Vbeta and 13 Jbeta primers. Sequencing was performed with immunoSEQ multiplex PCR; in TCRdb, only in-frame clones are kept and a portion is missing. The table shows approximately 120,000 clones, with around three quarters occurring only once. V gene TRBV5-6 combines with J gene TRBJ2-7, with TRBD2 matching over 7 bases. The sequence came from a human donor in good health. The sample consisted of PBMCs. The CDR3 region is CASSYGTNYEQYF. Here the CDR3 DNA reads TGTGCCAGCAGCTACGGGACTAACTACGAGCAGTACTTC. Drawing the rest from reference TRBV5-6 and TRBJ2-7, the complete variable domain is DAGVTQSPTHLIKTRGQQVTLRCSPKSGHDTVSWYQQALGQGPQFIFQYYEEEERQRGNFPDRFSGHQFPNYSSELNVNALLLGDSALYLCASSYGTNYEQYFGPGTRLTVT.